Listed here are 23 T cell receptor beta chains from one sample, sequenced in a study of control samples from healthy donors and cancer patients. Produced via immunoSEQ multiplex PCR; TCRdb's table is partial and in-frame only. The table lists some 170,000 clones, around 94% of them singletons, with approximately 15% in the top ten. What was sequenced was PBMCs. The receptors originated from a man in his 60s with colorectal cancer.

The chain joins TRBV6-1 to TRBJ2-7; D call uncertain. CDR3 length equals 12 residues. Deletions cut 6 bases from V and 0 bases from J, with 6 bases between. Germline lookup yields CDR1 MNHNS and CDR2 SASEGT. This CDR3 reads CASRVDSYEQYF. CDR3 nucleotides: TGTGCCAGCAGGGTCGACTCCTACGAGCAGTACTTC.

The V and J genes are TRBV7-9 and TRBJ2-2, with 7 bases that match TRBD1. The CDR3 extends over 15 amino acids. Germline V gene sequence: CDR1 SEHNR, CDR2 FQNEAQ (reference sequence). Losses at the gene ends were 1 base for V and 2 bases for J; bases not matched to a gene: 1. CDR3 nucleotide sequence: TGTGCCAGCAGCTTAGGACAGGGAAACACCGGGGAGCTGTTTTTT. Translated: CASSLGQGNTGELFF.

The count of this clone is one. This chain uses TRBV7-2 with TRBJ1-5; 7 positions match TRBD1. The CDR3 covers 15 residues. From germline, CDR1 is SGHTA and CDR2 FQGNSA. Trimming cost V 4 bases and J 4 bases; bases outside gene matches: 7. The CDR3 loop reads CASSSEGQRNQPQHF. Here the CDR3 DNA reads TGTGCCAGCAGCTCAGAGGGACAGAGAAATCAGCCCCAGCATTTT.

This clone was seen only once. J is TRBJ1-3 and V is TRBV4-2; no firm D call. Per germline, CDR1 LGHNA and CDR2 YNFKEQ. CDR3 length: 15 residues. V was pared by 0 bases and J by 4 bases, with 10 bases between. The CDR3 protein is CASSQERASGNTIYF. The CDR3 DNA sequence: TGTGCCAGCAGCCAAGAGAGGGCGTCCGGAAACACCATATATTTT.

In nucleotides, the CDR3 is TGTGCCAGCAGTTCCCGCCTTTCTGGGGCCAACGTCCTGACTTTC. Translating it yields CASSSRLSGANVLTF. The rearrangement uses TRBV7-2 and TRBJ2-6; D unresolved. Per the germline V gene, CDR1 is SGHTA and CDR2 is FQGNSA. This CDR3 region has 15 residues. V lost 6 bases, J lost 1 base, and 10 bases lay in between.

The V gene is TRBV20-1, the J gene TRBJ2-3; TRBD1 or TRBD2 may be the D gene (5 bases each). The V gene's germline CDR1 is DFQATT and CDR2 SNEGSKA (reference sequence). V lost 3 bases, J lost 3 bases, and 16 bases lay in between. This CDR3 spans 15 amino acids. This CDR3 is CSASGDRKRTDTQYF. The CDR3 bases are TGCAGTGCTAGTGGGGACCGAAAGCGGACAGATACGCAGTATTTT.

The CDR3 nucleotides are TGTGCCAGCAGCCCACGGGTGGAGAACACTGAAGCTTTCTTT. Translation gives CASSPRVENTEAFF. The J gene is TRBJ1-1, the V gene TRBV7-9; D remains unclear. CDR1 is SEHNR, CDR2 FQNEAQ, per germline (reference sequence). The CDR3 runs 14 residues. The V end lost 5 bases, the J end lost 1 base, and 11 bases lay between the germline ends.

The genes are TRBV28 and TRBJ1-4; maybe TRBD1 (5 bases). V was clipped by 3 bases and J by 5 bases, with 13 bases between them. Germline assignment: CDR1 MDHEN and CDR2 SYDVKM. The CDR3 consists of 15 residues. This CDR3 is CASSFVGGVNEKLFF. The CDR3 region has the DNA TGTGCCAGCAGTTTCGTAGGAGGGGTGAATGAAAAACTGTTTTTT.

The genes are TRBV6-2 or TRBV6-3 and TRBJ1-3; TRBD1 matches 9 bases. CDR1 is MNHEY and CDR2 is SVGEGT in the germline V gene. The CDR3 spans 15 residues. The V gene end was trimmed by 6 bases and the J gene end by 4 bases; junction bases not matched to a gene: 7. CDR3 loop: CASSPAGTGGNTIYF. The CDR3 DNA reads as TGTGCCAGCAGCCCCGCCGGGACAGGGGGAAACACCATATATTTT.

The chain has TRBV5-1 and TRBJ2-7; 11 bases line up with TRBD2. Germline V gene sequence: CDR1 SGHRS, CDR2 YFSETQ. This CDR3 spans 15 amino acids. V shed 4 bases and J 3 bases; nucleotides not matched to a gene: 6. The CDR3 sequence is CASSPSGGQNYEQYF. In nucleotides, the CDR3 is TGCGCCAGCAGCCCTAGCGGGGGGCAAAACTACGAGCAGTACTTC.

The genes are TRBV18 and TRBJ1-2, with 8 bases that match TRBD1. V shed 2 bases, J shed 5 bases, and the junction held 4 bases outside the gene matches. The CDR3 covers 14 residues. CDR1 KGHSH and CDR2 LQKENI come from the germline V gene. The CDR3 DNA follows: TGTGCCAGCTCACCAGAACAGGGGGGGTATGGCTACACCTTC. Protein product: CASSPEQGGYGYTF. The full variable domain, completed using reference TRBV18 and TRBJ1-2, is NAGVMQNPRHLVRRRGQEARLRCSPMKGHSHVYWYRQLPEEGLKFMVYLQKENIIDESGMPKERFSAEFPKEGPSILRIQQVVRGDSAAYFCASSPEQGGYGYTFGSGTRLTVV.

This chain joins TRBV5-4 and TRBJ2-2, with 7 positions matching TRBD2. The CDR3 has 16 amino acids. Trimming at V came to 0 bases and at J to 6 bases, leaving 8 bases not matched to a gene. Germline assignment: CDR1 SGHNT and CDR2 YYREEE (reference sequence). The CDR3 DNA sequence: TGTGCCAGCAGCTTGGAAGTGGGGGGGTCGTCCGGGGAGCTGTTTTTT. The encoded protein is CASSLEVGGSSGELFF.

The chain combines TRBV6-5 with TRBJ2-2; D is possibly TRBD2 (5 bases). V lost 7 bases to trimming and J lost 2 bases, with 14 bases between them. Germline V lookup: CDR1 MNHEY, CDR2 SVGAGI. This CDR3 spans 15 amino acids. The CDR3: CASTDSGSNTGELFF. Here the CDR3 DNA reads TGTGCCAGCACCGACTCGGGGTCCAACACCGGGGAGCTGTTTTTT.

The chain is built from TRBV7-2 and TRBJ2-2, with 8 bases lining up with TRBD2. The CDR3 totals 13 residues. Germline CDR1 reads SGHTA; CDR2 reads FQGNSA. The V segment lost 8 bases and the J segment 3 bases; nucleotides outside the gene matches: 2. The CDR3 protein is CASRGGYTGELFF. CDR3 DNA: TGTGCCAGCCGGGGGGGCTACACCGGGGAGCTGTTTTTT.

The chain is built from TRBV5-3 and TRBJ2-5; D remains unclear. TRBV5-3 is annotated as an ORF whose role is uncertain. The CDR3 has 14 amino acids. The V end was cut by 1 base, the J end by 2 bases, with 9 bases between. CDR3 amino acids: CARSLWQSQETQYF. The CDR3 nucleotides read TGTGCCAGAAGCTTGTGGCAGTCACAAGAGACCCAGTACTTC.

The chain has TRBV6-4 and TRBJ1-2; TRBD1 is a possible D gene (6 bases). This CDR3 region has 13 residues. Between the trimmed V and J ends, which lost 6 bases and 6 bases, there was a span of 14 bases. CDR1 is MRHNA and CDR2 is SNTAGT in the germline V gene. The CDR3 region has the DNA TGTGCCAGCAGGCAGGGGTTGATGGATGGCTACACCTTC. This encodes CASRQGLMDGYTF.

The chain joins TRBV18 to TRBJ1-5, with D unresolved. With 1 base removed from V and 2 bases from J, the gap between germline ends came to 9 bases. CDR1 and CDR2 from the germline V gene are KGHSH and LQKENI. This CDR3 has 15 amino acids. CDR3 region: CASSPLSGGNQPQHF. CDR3 DNA: TGTGCCAGCTCACCACTCTCTGGGGGCAATCAGCCCCAGCATTTT.

J is TRBJ1-1 and V is TRBV2, with a possible D match to TRBD1 (6 bases). CDR3 length equals 17 residues. The V end was cut by 6 bases, the J end by 0 bases, with 20 bases between. CDR1 and CDR2 (germline): SNHLY, FYNNEI. In DNA form, the CDR3 reads TGTGCCAGCAGGGTTGGAGGTGGGACAACCTTGAACACTGAAGCTTTCTTT. Translation gives CASRVGGGTTLNTEAFF.

The J gene is TRBJ2-7, the V gene TRBV20-1; 7 bases are shared with TRBD1. Germline values: CDR1 DFQATT, CDR2 SNEGSKA (reference sequence). V lost 7 bases and J lost 3; bases outside the gene matches: 3. CDR3 length equals 11 residues. The CDR3 here is CSGQGDYEQYF. Here the CDR3 DNA reads TGCAGTGGCCAGGGGGACTACGAGCAGTACTTC.

The chain links TRBV30 to TRBJ2-5; 7 bases map to TRBD1. Germline CDR1 GTSNPN, CDR2 SVGIG (reference sequence). J lost 4 bases, V lost 4 bases, and 6 bases had no gene match. There are 13 residues in the CDR3. CDR3 bases: TGTGCCTGGACCCGGACAGGTCGAGAGACCCAGTACTTC. This translates into CAWTRTGRETQYF.

V is TRBV7-9 and J is TRBJ1-3; weak D call: TRBD1 (5 bases). Germline lookup yields CDR1 SEHNR and CDR2 FQNEAQ (reference sequence). With 8 bases removed from V and 0 bases from J, the gap between germline ends came to 14 bases. The CDR3 sequence is 15 residues long. The CDR3 spells CASYRGRISGNTIYF. The CDR3 DNA follows: TGTGCCAGCTATCGGGGACGGATCTCTGGAAACACCATATATTTT.

The chain recombines TRBV21-1 with TRBJ2-1; the D call TRBD1 from the table was never checked on the DNA. TRBV21-1 corresponds to a pseudogene. The CDR3 extends over 16 amino acids. CDR3 residues: CASSKDVQAMYNEQFF. In DNA form, the CDR3 reads TGTGCCAGCAGCAAAGACGTACAGGCGATGTACAATGAGCAGTTCTTC.

The V and J genes are TRBV19 and TRBJ1-2, with 12 bases aligning to TRBD1. The CDR3 is made up of 16 amino acids. The ends lost 6 bases at V and 8 bases at J; junction bases unmatched: 13. Per germline, CDR1 LNHDA and CDR2 SQIVND (reference sequence). The CDR3 here is CASSSVRGQGARGYTF. Here the CDR3 DNA reads TGTGCCAGTAGCTCGGTTCGGGGACAGGGGGCGCGAGGCTACACCTTC.